This T cell receptor beta chain was recovered during a study of cytomegalovirus exposure and HLA in healthy donors. Using immunoSEQ multiplex PCR, the repertoire was profiled, and TCRdb retains in-frame clones only, with some absent. The sample consists of 65,000 to 75,000 clones, approximately 94% of them appearing once. V was trimmed by 6 bases and J by 5 bases, leaving 8 bases between them. In germline, CDR1 is SNHLY, CDR2 FYNNEI. This CDR3 region has 12 residues. The V and J genes are TRBV2 and TRBJ2-1; tentatively, D is TRBD1 (5 bases). The sample consisted of PBMCs. The origin of this receptor is a woman under 30 in good health and CMV-seropositive. The CDR3 sequence: CASSPTDNEQFF. The CDR3 DNA follows: TGTGCCAGCAGCCCGACAGACAATGAGCAGTTCTTC.